The 30 T cell receptor beta chains below come from one sample, sequenced in a study of T-cell memory formation after mild COVID-19. TCRdb ran MiXCR on the 5' RACE reads and lists one entry per CDR3 protein. The data contain tens of thousands of distinct CDR3 sequences, roughly 25% of them singletons. The sequenced sample was PBMCs or a T cell subset sorted from them (not recorded which). These receptors came from a man aged 18 to 35 who had mild COVID-19 (a few samples of this study predate the infection). Cell type and time point are not known.

The table lists this clonotype with a count of one. The V call is TRBV6-5, the J call TRBJ2-5; possible D gene TRBD2, 5 bases. The ends were cut back, 2 bases at V and 4 bases at J, with 8 bases in the middle. Per germline, CDR1 MNHEY and CDR2 SVGAGI. The CDR3 extends over 13 amino acids. The CDR3 DNA sequence: TGTGCCAGCAGTTACCCGGGGTTAGAGACCCAGTACTTC. Its protein is CASSYPGLETQYF.

This clonotype has more than one count but fewer than ten. The chain combines TRBV11-2 with TRBJ2-3; D unclear. Germline values: CDR1 SGHAT, CDR2 FQNNGV. V dropped 5 bases and J dropped 0 bases, with 12 bases sitting between them. The CDR3 extends over 15 amino acids. CDR3 DNA: TGTGCCAGCAGCCTCCTAGAGTCTAGCACAGATACGCAGTATTTT. Translating it yields CASSLLESSTDTQYF.

This clonotype was seen at least ten times. The gene calls are TRBV7-9 and TRBJ2-2; D is undetermined. Looked up from germline, CDR1 is SEHNR and CDR2 is FQNEAQ (reference sequence). Trimming removed 6 bases from V and 4 bases from J, with 6 bases in between. This CDR3 comprises 12 residues. CDR3 bases: TGTGCCAGCAGACTCACCACCGGGGAGCTGTTTTTT. It encodes CASRLTTGELFF.

The chain is built from TRBV9 and TRBJ2-7, with D possibly being TRBD1 or TRBD2 (5 bases each). This CDR3 has 15 residues. The V end lost 3 bases, the J end lost 0 bases, and 13 bases lay between the germline ends. Germline CDR1 reads SGDLS; CDR2 reads YYNGEE. CDR3 in amino acids: CASSGGTVNSYEQYF. CDR3 sequence (DNA): TGTGCCAGCAGCGGAGGGACGGTCAACTCCTACGAGCAGTACTTC.

This rearrangement joins TRBV28 to TRBJ1-6, with D maybe TRBD1 (6 bases). Germline V gene lookup returns CDR1 MDHEN and CDR2 SYDVKM. Trimming took off 6 bases at V and 7 bases at J, with 13 bases between the two ends. The CDR3 spans 14 residues. The CDR3 sequence: CASSYPGANSPLHF. DNA for the CDR3: TGTGCCAGCAGCTACCCGGGGGCGAATTCACCCCTCCACTTT.

This clonotype turned up a few times. The V and J genes are TRBV12-3 or TRBV12-4 and TRBJ2-7, with D perhaps matching TRBD1 (6 bases). The CDR3 is made up of 12 amino acids. Trimming shortened V by 5 bases and J by 10 bases, and 15 bases separated the two germline ends. CDR3 sequence (DNA): TGTGCCAGCAGTCTCGGGACACTTGCACAGTACTTC. Amino acids: CASSLGTLAQYF.

Only a few counts were recorded for this clonotype. The chain is built from TRBV5-4 and TRBJ1-1; D gene unclear. CDR1 and CDR2 from the germline V gene are SGHNT and YYREEE (reference sequence). CDR3 size: 14 residues. V was clipped by 2 bases and J by 5 bases, with 13 bases between them. This CDR3 reads CASSFKGLRTEAFF. The CDR3 DNA sequence: TGTGCCAGCAGCTTCAAAGGGCTGAGGACTGAAGCTTTCTTT.

J is TRBJ1-2 and V is TRBV29-1; tentatively, D is TRBD1 (5 bases). The CDR3 is 13 amino acids. The germline gives CDR1 SQVTM, CDR2 ANQGSEA. Trimming left V 3 bases short and J 0 bases short, with 8 bases between. The DNA of the CDR3 is TGCAGCGTTGAGGGGGGAACTAACTATGGCTACACCTTC. It yields the protein CSVEGGTNYGYTF. The full variable domain, completed using reference TRBV29-1 and TRBJ1-2, is SAVISQKPSRDICQRGTSLTIQCQVDSQVTMMFWYRQQPGQSLTLIATANQGSEATYESGFVIDKFPISRPNLTFSTLTVSNMSPEDSSIYLCSVEGGTNYGYTFGSGTRLTVV.

The rearrangement links TRBV25-1 to TRBJ2-1, with 7 bases fitting TRBD2. Germline CDR1 reads MGHDK; CDR2 reads SYGVNS. This CDR3 contains 14 residues. V was clipped by 7 bases and J by 3 bases; unmatched bases: 6. The CDR3 nucleotides are TGTGCCAGCATTGGGGAGGGCTACTACAATGAGCAGTTCTTC. Amino acid sequence: CASIGEGYYNEQFF.

A word on this clonotype: At one end the junction does not follow the germline gene, possibly because of a read error. This rearrangement joins TRBV15 to TRBJ2-5, with D perhaps TRBD2 (5 bases). The CDR3 runs to 15 residues. The germline V gene has CDR1 LNHNV and CDR2 YYDKDF (reference sequence). In DNA form, the CDR3 reads TGTGCCACCAGCAGAGATAGGACTTCGAAAGAGACCAAGTACTTC. It yields the protein CATSRDRTSKETKYF.

This clonotype was seen a single time. The gene calls are TRBV7-3 and TRBJ2-2; 10 bases are shared with TRBD2. The CDR3 is made up of 18 amino acids. Per germline, CDR1 SGHTA and CDR2 FQGTGA. V gave up 4 bases and J gave up 0 bases; unmatched junction bases: 8. The CDR3 here is CASSSPGLATPNTGELFF. CDR3 nucleotides: TGTGCCAGCAGCTCACCGGGACTAGCGACCCCGAACACCGGGGAGCTGTTTTTT.

This clonotype appeared a few times. The V call is TRBV12-3 or TRBV12-4, the J call TRBJ1-5; D is uncertain. The CDR3 covers 14 residues. V gave up 5 bases and J gave up 2 bases, with 10 bases separating them. CDR3 DNA: TGTGCCAGCAGTACCTCGCGGGGCAATCAGCCCCAGCATTTT. Encoded protein: CASSTSRGNQPQHF.

The gene calls are TRBV27 and TRBJ1-5, with 9 positions matching TRBD1. Germline V gene lookup returns CDR1 MNHEY and CDR2 SMNVEV (reference sequence). V lost 2 bases to trimming and J lost 11 bases; unmatched junction nucleotides: 10. The CDR3 consists of 15 residues. CDR3 nucleotides: TGTGCCAGCAGTTTAGCGGGACAGGGTTCCATAACCCAGCATTTT. It encodes CASSLAGQGSITQHF.

This sequence joins TRBV13 and TRBJ2-5; D remains ambiguous. Germline V CDR1 and CDR2: PRHDT, FYEKMQ (reference sequence). The CDR3 length is 12 residues. The V end was cut by 5 bases, the J end by 2 bases, with 6 bases between. The CDR3: CASSLFQETQYF. In DNA, the CDR3 is TGTGCCAGCAGCCTATTTCAAGAGACCCAGTACTTC.

V usage is TRBV19 and J usage is TRBJ2-5; D is perhaps TRBD2 (5 bases). The V gene's germline CDR1 is LNHDA and CDR2 SQIVND (reference sequence). The CDR3 length is 14 residues. V dropped 6 bases and J dropped 7 bases, with 18 bases sitting between them. The CDR3 loop reads CASRPTDWTWTQYF. For the CDR3, the DNA is TGTGCCAGTAGGCCGACGGACTGGACTTGGACCCAGTACTTC. The complete variable domain, with remaining parts taken from reference TRBV19 and TRBJ2-5, reads DGGITQSPKYLFRKEGQNVTLSCEQNLNHDAMYWYRQDPGQGLRLIYYSQIVNDFQKGDIAEGYSVSREKKESFPLTVTSAQKNPTAFYLCASRPTDWTWTQYFGPGTRLLVL.

This clonotype was counted only a few times. The chain joins TRBV7-2 to TRBJ2-3; TRBD1 aligns across 9 bases. Germline CDR1 reads SGHTA; CDR2 reads FQGNSA. J was trimmed by 8 bases and V by 4 bases; bases with no gene match: 10. This CDR3 is built from 15 residues. CDR3 region: CASSSDRGQGRTQYF. The DNA of the CDR3 is TGTGCCAGCAGCTCCGACCGGGGACAGGGCCGTACGCAGTATTTT.

The chain has TRBV12-3 or TRBV12-4 and TRBJ1-4, with D perhaps matching TRBD1 (6 bases). The CDR3 contains 12 residues. Trimming took 9 bases from V and 8 from J, leaving 13 bases between them. CDR3 coding DNA: TGTGCCAGTCGGGGGGCAGGGGAAAAACTGTTTTTT. It is translated as CASRGAGEKLFF.

This chain connects TRBV7-2 to TRBJ1-2; D uncertain. The germline V and J ends were trimmed by 7 bases and 3 bases, with 12 bases remaining between them. The CDR3 consists of 13 residues. Germline V gene lookup returns CDR1 SGHTA and CDR2 FQGNSA. This chain's CDR3 is CASKGRTYYGYTF. CDR3 nucleotides: TGTGCCAGCAAAGGACGGACTTACTATGGCTACACCTTC.

This clonotype was seen a few times. The chain employs TRBV5-6 and TRBJ2-5, with 7 nucleotides matching TRBD2. Germline CDR1 and CDR2: SGHDT and YYEEEE. This CDR3 has 15 residues. With V trimmed by 0 bases and J by 5 bases, 7 bases remained unmatched. CDR3 loop: CASSLASWGGETQYF. The CDR3 coding sequence is TGTGCCAGCAGCTTGGCGAGCTGGGGGGGTGAGACCCAGTACTTC.

V gene TRBV12-3 or TRBV12-4 combines with J gene TRBJ2-3, with a weak D call TRBD2 (5 bases). The CDR3 length is 14 residues. Between the trimmed V and J ends, which lost 7 bases and 2 bases, there was a span of 13 bases. The CDR3 protein is CASTREGYTDTQYF. The CDR3 DNA sequence: TGTGCCAGCACCCGAGAGGGCTACACAGATACGCAGTATTTT.

Here the CDR3 reads CASSIGLLDRQPQHF. For the CDR3, the DNA is TGTGCCAGTAGTATAGGGCTTCTTGATCGTCAGCCCCAGCATTTT. The chain recombines TRBV19 with TRBJ1-5; D is ambiguous. The germline V gene encodes CDR1 LNHDA and CDR2 SQIVND (reference sequence). The CDR3 is 15 amino acids. The V end was cut by 1 base, the J end by 6 bases, with 13 bases between.

The chain is built from TRBV20-1 and TRBJ2-3; 8 nucleotides agree with TRBD1. V was clipped by 2 bases and J by 3 bases; unmatched bases: 7. Germline CDR1 is DFQATT and CDR2 is SNEGSKA (reference sequence). CDR3 size: 15 residues. CDR3 residues: CSARPGQGRTDTQYF. DNA of the CDR3: TGCAGTGCTAGACCCGGACAGGGAAGGACAGATACGCAGTATTTT.

This clonotype was detected once. The rearrangement uses TRBV12-3 or TRBV12-4 and TRBJ2-6, with D possibly TRBD1 on 5 matching bases. This CDR3 spans 17 amino acids. Trimming removed 7 bases from V and 4 bases from J, with 20 bases in between. This chain's CDR3 is CASKGRRGLEGANVLTF. The CDR3 region has the DNA TGTGCCAGCAAAGGGCGAAGGGGCCTAGAGGGGGCCAACGTCCTGACTTTC.

The rearrangement links TRBV6-2 or TRBV6-3 to TRBJ1-5; 7 bases line up with TRBD1. Germline-derived CDR1 and CDR2 are MNHEY and SVGEGT. CDR3 size: 13 residues. V shed 5 bases, J shed 4 bases, and the junction held 2 bases outside the gene matches. This chain's CDR3 is CASSTGQNQPQHF. As DNA, the CDR3 is TGTGCCAGCAGTACGGGACAGAATCAGCCCCAGCATTTT.

This chain links TRBV27 with TRBJ2-3; 15 nucleotides line up with TRBD2. V trimming: 5 bases; J trimming: 5 bases; junction bases outside the gene matches: 5. Germline assignment: CDR1 MNHEY and CDR2 SMNVEV (reference sequence). This CDR3 has 16 amino acids. The CDR3 spells CASSGLAGGLGDTQYF. The CDR3 nucleotides read TGTGCCAGCAGTGGACTAGCGGGGGGGCTAGGAGATACGCAGTATTTT.

This clonotype has a handful of counts. This chain joins TRBV6-2 or TRBV6-3 and TRBJ2-1; D gene uncertain. V lost 2 bases, J lost 1 base, and 9 bases lay in between. The CDR3 loop spans 15 amino acids. The V gene's germline CDR1 is MNHEY and CDR2 SVGEGT. The chain's CDR3 is CASSYPQASYNEQFF. The DNA of the CDR3 is TGTGCCAGCAGTTACCCCCAGGCGTCCTACAATGAGCAGTTCTTC.

This clonotype was observed a few times. This sequence joins TRBV5-1 and TRBJ2-1; D possibly corresponds to TRBD2 (5 bases). Trimming took off 2 bases at V and 6 bases at J, with 15 bases between the two ends. Germline loops: CDR1 SGHRS, CDR2 YFSETQ. The length of the CDR3 is 15 residues. CDR3 sequence: CASSFRRVIGNEQFF. Written as DNA, the CDR3 is TGCGCCAGCAGCTTTCGGCGGGTAATAGGCAATGAGCAGTTCTTC.

This chain joins TRBV5-6 and TRBJ2-7; the D gene is possibly TRBD1 (6 bases). Germline V gene data show CDR1 as SGHDT and CDR2 as YYEEEE. The CDR3 has 14 residues. V dropped 0 bases and J dropped 3 bases, with 10 bases sitting between them. The CDR3 DNA reads TGTGCCAGCAGCTTGGGTGGGACATTCTACGAGCAGTACTTC. Translation gives CASSLGGTFYEQYF. The full variable domain, with the rest looked up from reference TRBV5-6 and TRBJ2-7, is DAGVTQSPTHLIKTRGQQVTLRCSPKSGHDTVSWYQQALGQGPQFIFQYYEEEERQRGNFPDRFSGHQFPNYSSELNVNALLLGDSALYLCASSLGGTFYEQYFGPGTRLTVT.

In its sample, this clonotype was seen a few times. The V gene is TRBV29-1, the J gene TRBJ2-7; 9 bases align to TRBD1. The J segment lost 4 bases and the V segment lost 0 bases, leaving 7 bases of the junction unmatched. This CDR3 has 15 residues. Germline V gene lookup returns CDR1 SQVTM and CDR2 ANQGSEA. Written as DNA, the CDR3 is TGCAGCGTTGAAGATCCAGGGACAGGGAGGTACGAGCAGTACTTC. Translated: CSVEDPGTGRYEQYF.

This clonotype was counted only a few times. The chain has TRBV10-2 and TRBJ1-5, with D tentatively TRBD1 (5 bases). CDR3 length: 13 amino acids. V gave up 3 bases and J gave up 6 bases, with 9 bases separating them. Germline V gives CDR1 WSHSY, CDR2 SAAADI. The CDR3 region is CASSEGRGQPQHF. DNA of the CDR3: TGCGCCAGCAGTGAAGGGAGGGGTCAGCCCCAGCATTTT.